A single TCR beta chain is shown here with its context. These data belong to a study of cytotoxic CD8 clonotypes in ibrutinib-treated CLL. Study summary: Samples yielded averages of 250,000 or so productive templates and more than 90,000 productive rearrangements.

This CDR3 comprises 12 residues. Germline CDR1 and CDR2: SEHNR and FQNEAQ (reference sequence). Using immunoSEQ multiplex PCR, the repertoire was profiled, and TCRdb retains in-frame clones only, with some absent. The profile shows over 200,000 clones, about four fifths of them singletons. From cryopreserved PBMCs came 1.5 to 2.5 micrograms of genomic DNA used for TCR beta libraries. The V and J genes are TRBV7-9 and TRBJ1-1, with 9 nucleotides matching TRBD1. The receptor was isolated from a human donor with chronic lymphocytic leukemia. The specimen was PBMCs, collected after 12 months of ibrutinib treatment. In DNA form, the CDR3 reads TGTGCTGACAGGGGGTTGAACACTGAAGCTTTCTTT. It encodes CADRGLNTEAFF. Combining the CDR3 with reference TRBV7-9 and TRBJ1-1 gives the whole variable domain DTGVSQNPRHKITKRGQNVTFRCDPISEHNRLYWYRQTLGQGPEFLTYFQNEAQLEKSRLLSDRFSAERPKGSFSTLEIQRTEQGDSAMYLCADRGLNTEAFFGQGTRLTVV.